This TCR beta chain was identified during a study of blood T cells in healthy people across ages. A few counts support this clonotype. Antigen: not known. General study findings and limits: More naive CD4+ cells and higher diversity were found in long-lived than in aged donors.

Next came a second PCR, run for about 6 to 11 cycles, which used a sample-barcoded 5' primer along with a J-beta primer mix. TCRdb analysed the 5' RACE reads with MiXCR anew, one entry per CDR3 protein. This sample carries about 580,000 distinct CDR3 sequences, about 45% of them seen once, and the ten largest clones take 20% to 25%. The ends were cut back, 0 bases at V and 0 bases at J, with 12 bases in the middle. CDR1 and CDR2 from the germline V gene are DFQATT and SNEGSKA (reference sequence). This CDR3 has 16 residues. This TCR was recovered from a man older than 75 in good health. V is TRBV20-1 and J is TRBJ2-1, with a weak D call TRBD2 (5 bases). Specimen: blood. As DNA, the CDR3 is TGCAGTGCTAGAGACGCCAGCGGCTTCTCCTACAATGAGCAGTTCTTC. Amino acids: CSARDASGFSYNEQFF.